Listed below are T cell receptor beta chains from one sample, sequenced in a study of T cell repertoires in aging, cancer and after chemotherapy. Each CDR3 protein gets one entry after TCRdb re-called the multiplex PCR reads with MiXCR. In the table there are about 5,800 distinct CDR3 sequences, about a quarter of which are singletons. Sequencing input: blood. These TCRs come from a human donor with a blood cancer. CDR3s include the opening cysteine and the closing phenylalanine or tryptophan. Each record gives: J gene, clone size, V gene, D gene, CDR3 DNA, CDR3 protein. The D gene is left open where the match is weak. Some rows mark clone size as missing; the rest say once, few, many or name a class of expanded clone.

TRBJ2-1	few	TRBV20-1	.	TGCAGTGCTCGTAGGGCCGGGCAGAGATATGGTGAGCAGTTCTTC	CSARRAGQRYGEQFF
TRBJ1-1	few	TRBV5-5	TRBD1	TGTGCCAGCAGCTTGGCGCAGGGGGCCCTGAACACTGAAGCTTTCTTT	CASSLAQGALNTEAFF
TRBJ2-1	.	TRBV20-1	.	TGCAGTGCTAGAACCAGGGGCGCCTCCTACAATGAGCAGTTCTTC	CSARTRGASYNEQFF
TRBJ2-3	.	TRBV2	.	TGTGCCAGCAGTGAAGCGCTTAGAGGAGATACGCAGTATTTT	CASSEALRGDTQYF
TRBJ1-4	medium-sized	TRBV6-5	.	TGTGCCAGCAGTTATACACAGGGATTTGAAAAACTGTTTTTT	CASSYTQGFEKLFF
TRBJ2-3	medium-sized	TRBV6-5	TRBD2	TGTGCCAGCAGTTACTCCGGACTAGCGGCAGATACGCAGTATTTT	CASSYSGLAADTQYF
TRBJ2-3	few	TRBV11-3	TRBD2	TGTGCCAGCAGCCCTCGGGGTAGCGGGAACACAGATACGCAGTATTTT	CASSPRGSGNTDTQYF
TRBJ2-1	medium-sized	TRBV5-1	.	TGCGCCAGCAGCTCCGGGCGGACAGTCTCCTACAATGAGCAGTTCTTC	CASSSGRTVSYNEQFF
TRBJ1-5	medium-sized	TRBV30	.	TGTGCCTGGAGTGTACGTGGCAATCAGCCCCAGCATTTT	CAWSVRGNQPQHF
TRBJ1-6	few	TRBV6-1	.	TGTGCCAGCATTAGGACATCTAATTCACCCCTCCACTTT	CASIRTSNSPLHF
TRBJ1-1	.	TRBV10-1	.	TGCGCCAGCAGTGAGTCGATGGGACAGAACACTGAAGCTTTCTTT	CASSESMGQNTEAFF
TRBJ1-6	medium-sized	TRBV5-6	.	TGTGCCAGCAGCGAACTGGGCTACACGGGGGGCAATTCACCCCTCCACTTT	CASSELGYTGGNSPLHF
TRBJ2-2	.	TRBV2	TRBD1	TGTGCCAGCAGCCTGGACAGGGTCAGCGGGGAGCTGTTTTTT	CASSLDRVSGELFF
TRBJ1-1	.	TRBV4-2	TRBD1	TGTGCCAGCAGCCAAGCCCAGGGGGCAGCTTTCTTT	CASSQAQGAAFF
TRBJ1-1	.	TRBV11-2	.	TGTGCCAGCAGCTTAGAATTGAGCCTAAACACTGAAGCTTTCTTT	CASSLELSLNTEAFF
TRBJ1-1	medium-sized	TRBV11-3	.	TGTGCCAGCAGCTTAGAAGGGAACACTGAAGCTTTCTTT	CASSLEGNTEAFF
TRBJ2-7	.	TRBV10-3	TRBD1	TGTGCCATCAGTGCCTCGGGACAGGGATACGAGCAGTACTTC	CAISASGQGYEQYF
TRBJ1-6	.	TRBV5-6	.	TGTGCCAGCAGCTTGATTCTTAGTACGATTTCACCCCTCCACTTT	CASSLILSTISPLHF
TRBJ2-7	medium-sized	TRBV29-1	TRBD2	TGCAGCTACAAAGCGGGGTCGAGCAACTACGAGCAGTACTTC	CSYKAGSSNYEQYF
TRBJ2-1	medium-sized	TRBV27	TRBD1	TGTGCCAGCAGCCTCCTCTCGACAGGGGCCAGCTACAATGAGCAGTTCTTC	CASSLLSTGASYNEQFF
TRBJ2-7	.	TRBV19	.	TGTGCCAGTAGAAGGAGTCTGACACCACTGGCTGAGCAGTACTTC	CASRRSLTPLAEQYF
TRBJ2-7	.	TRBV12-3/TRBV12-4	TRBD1	TGTACCAGCAGTTTACCGACAGGGGATCACGAGCAGTACTTC	CTSSLPTGDHEQYF
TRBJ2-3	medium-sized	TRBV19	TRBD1	TGTGCCACCGCGACAGGGAGAAGGGCAGATACGCAGTATTTT	CATATGRRADTQYF
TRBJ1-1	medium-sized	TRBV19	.	TGTGCCACTCGAGCGTGGAACACTGAAGCTTTCTTT	CATRAWNTEAFF
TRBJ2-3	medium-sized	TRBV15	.	TGTGCCACCAGCAGAAGGACAGATGCTCACACAGATACGCAGTATTTT	CATSRRTDAHTDTQYF
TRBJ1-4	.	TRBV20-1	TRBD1	TGCAGTGCTCCCGACAGGGGTAATGAAAAACTGTTTTTT	CSAPDRGNEKLFF
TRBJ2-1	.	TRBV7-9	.	TGTGCCAGCAGCTTGGGGGAGGGGGGCGGCTACAATGAGCAGTTCTTC	CASSLGEGGGYNEQFF
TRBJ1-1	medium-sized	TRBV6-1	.	TGTGCCAGCAGACTCACAGCCGGAGCTTTCTTT	CASRLTAGAFF
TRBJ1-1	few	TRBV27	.	TGTGCCAGCAGAAGAGTTGGGGGAAAGGCTGAAGCTTTCTTT	CASRRVGGKAEAFF
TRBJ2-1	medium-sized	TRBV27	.	TGTGCCAGCAGTTTAGGCTTAGAGAACAGGGAGTTCTTC	CASSLGLENREFF
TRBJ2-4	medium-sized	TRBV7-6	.	TGTGCCAGCAGCTTGGGGGCCGGGTTGGGAAACATTCAGTACTTC	CASSLGAGLGNIQYF
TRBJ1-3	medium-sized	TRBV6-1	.	TGTGCCAGCAGTGAACGGCAGGAGGCTGGAAACACCATATATTTT	CASSERQEAGNTIYF
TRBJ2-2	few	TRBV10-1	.	TGCGCCAGCAGTGGGCATACACGGAACACCGGGGAGCTGTTTTTT	CASSGHTRNTGELFF
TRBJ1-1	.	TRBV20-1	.	TGCAGTGCTAGAGATTGGCGGCAGAACACTGAAGCTTTCTTT	CSARDWRQNTEAFF
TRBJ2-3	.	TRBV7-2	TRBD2	TGTGCCAGCAGCCTTCGACTAGCGGGAGAGGGGGATACGCAGTATTTT	CASSLRLAGEGDTQYF
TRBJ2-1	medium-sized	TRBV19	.	TGTGCCAGTAGAAACAACAGGGGGGGTAGTAGCGGGAGAAGAAGGTCCTACAATGAGCAGTTCTTC	CASRNNRGGSSGRRRSYNEQFF
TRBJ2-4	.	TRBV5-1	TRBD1	TGCGCCAGCAGCTCCGGGACAGGGGAGGGTGGCATTCAGTACTTC	CASSSGTGEGGIQYF
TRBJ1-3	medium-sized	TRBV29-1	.	TGCAGCGTTGAGGTTGGGGGGGCGGGAAACACCATATATTTT	CSVEVGGAGNTIYF
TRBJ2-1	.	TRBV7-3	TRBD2	TGTGCCAGCAGCCCGGGCGGGCGGGGGGCCTACAATGAGCAGTTCTTC	CASSPGGRGAYNEQFF
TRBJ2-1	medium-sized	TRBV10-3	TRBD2	TGTGCCATCGGTCCAGCGGGGGGTCTCTACAATGAGCAGTTCTTC	CAIGPAGGLYNEQFF
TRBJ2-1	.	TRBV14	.	TGTGCCAGCAGCCCTCAGACTGTAAGCAGTGAGCAGTTCTTC	CASSPQTVSSEQFF
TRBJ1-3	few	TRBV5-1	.	TGCGCCAGCAGCTTGGTGGGCCTCTCTGGAAACACCATATATTTT	CASSLVGLSGNTIYF
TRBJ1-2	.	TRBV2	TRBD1	TGTGCCAGGTCTTTAGGGGACAGTTATTACTATGGCTACACCTTC	CARSLGDSYYYGYTF
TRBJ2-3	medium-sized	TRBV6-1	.	TGTGCCAGCAGTAAGGTAGCAGATACGCAGTATTTT	CASSKVADTQYF